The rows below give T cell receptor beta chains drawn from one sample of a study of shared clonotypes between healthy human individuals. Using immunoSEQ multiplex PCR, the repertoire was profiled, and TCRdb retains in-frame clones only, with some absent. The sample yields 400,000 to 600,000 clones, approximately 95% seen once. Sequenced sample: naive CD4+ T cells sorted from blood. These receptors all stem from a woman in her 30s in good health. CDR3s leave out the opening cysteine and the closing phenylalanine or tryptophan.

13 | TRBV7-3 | ASSSGLAGADTQY
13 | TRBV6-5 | ASSHESSGANVLT
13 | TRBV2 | ASRTPQGVGVGAF
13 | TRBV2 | ASSEETSGSYEQY
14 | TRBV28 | ASRPAGAGGKNEQF
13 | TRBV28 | ASSFQSQLGEKLF
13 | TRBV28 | ASSPPLRLGYEQY
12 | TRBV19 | ASSRKNSGNTIY
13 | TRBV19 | ASSILYESSYEQY
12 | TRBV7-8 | ASSVDTHSYEQY
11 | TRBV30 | AWSGQGDQPQH
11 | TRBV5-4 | ASSLAGNTEAF
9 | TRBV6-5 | ASRDTGELF
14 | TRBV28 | ASSLLFWDRAYEQY
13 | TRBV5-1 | ASSLGTSGGYEQY
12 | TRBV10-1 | ASSSGTGIYEQY
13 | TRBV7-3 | ASSLVRTDTGELF
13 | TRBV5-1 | ASRPPGTDGNEQF
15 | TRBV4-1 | ASSLPPAGGRTGELF
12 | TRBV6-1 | ASSEAGQRGEQY
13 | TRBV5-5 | ASSPTGTGSYEQY
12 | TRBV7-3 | ASSRSGIGTEAF
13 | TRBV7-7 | ASSLGLTGEETQY
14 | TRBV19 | ASSQLAGGIYNEQF
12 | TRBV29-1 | SVADSATNEKLF
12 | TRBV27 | ASKPGYGANVLT
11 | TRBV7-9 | ASSIRADTEAF
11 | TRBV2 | ASSNRGGVEAF
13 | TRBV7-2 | ASSFIGQRHYEQY
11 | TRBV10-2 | ASSEIGDQPQH
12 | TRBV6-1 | ASSEQAGANVLT
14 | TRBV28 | ASSSTPGNSYNEQF
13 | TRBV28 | ASSLASAPNNEQF
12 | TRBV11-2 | ASSLLSLGDTQY
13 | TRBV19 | ASSTGQSLRGEQY
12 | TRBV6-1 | ASSEYSVLQPQH
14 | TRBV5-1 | ASSPGWAGYTYEQY
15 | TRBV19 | ASSAHLGTTTYNEQF
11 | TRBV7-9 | ASSPRRSTEAF
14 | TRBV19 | ASGALGQGGLETQY
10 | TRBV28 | ASSPHKNIQY
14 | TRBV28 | ASSSRDRASSYEQY
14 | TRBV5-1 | ASSLVPSGSSGELF
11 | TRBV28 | ASSPGQGHEQY
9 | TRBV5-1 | ASSSGGEQY
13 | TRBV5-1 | ASSWNRNMNTEAF
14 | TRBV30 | AWSANRGTDNSPLH